This T cell receptor beta chain was found in a study of T cells in Graves' hyperthyroidism and ophthalmopathy. Trimming cost V 3 bases and J 2 bases, with 17 bases left between them. This CDR3 spans 15 amino acids. Per germline, CDR1 DFQATT and CDR2 SNEGSKA (reference sequence). Amplification of TCR beta CDR3 regions used RNA as the template. The primer set for the first-round RT-PCR of the TCR CDR3 was HTBI. TCRdb redid the calling of the multiplex PCR reads with MiXCR, one entry per CDR3 protein. This repertoire shows 200,000 to 300,000 distinct CDR3 sequences, around 25% found once; its top ten account for about a third. In making diagnoses, clinical symptoms, serum thyroxine and TRAb, thyroid ultrasound and orbital computed tomography were all used. General study findings and limits: Ophthalmopathy and stable hyperthyroidism were separated by a 13 V-J model.

This clonotype was seen ten or more times. No antigen is known for it. The sequence derives from a woman aged 40 to 50 with Graves' ophthalmopathy. The gene calls are TRBV20-1 and TRBJ2-7; D gene uncertain. Sequencing was done on a sample of blood. CDR3 in DNA: TGCAGTGCTAGGGCCCCCCAGGTCCCTACCTACGAGCAGTACTTC. Residues: CSARAPQVPTYEQYF.